This T cell receptor beta chain was retrieved from a study of T cell responses to AZD1222 COVID-19 vaccine (dated by TCRdb to the early 2020s). Context from the whole study: Because spike-specific TCR depth and breadth did not differ between the two schedules, AZD1222 recipients who got a second dose at roughly 4 weeks were pooled with those who got a second dose at roughly 12 weeks. A total of under 250 trial participants underwent TCR sequencing, of whom about 210 had received two doses of AZD1222 and some 25 had received two doses of the MenACWY control vaccine. Trial participants were enrolled into age subgroups of 18-55, 56-69 and 70-plus years, which contained 148, 28 and 57 TCR-sequenced participants, respectively.

Here is what the overall study found, with its caveats: Conclusions about previously exposed vaccinees are limited, since just six or seven AZD1222 recipients were seropositive for SARS-CoV-2 at baseline. Epitopes outside the regions mutated in the B.1.351 and B.1.1.7 variants were reportedly recognized by nearly half of the unique spike-specific TCRs. Most participants were white British and females outnumbered males, and the authors suggested that clonal diversity may have been underestimated. Vaccine-associated CD4 TCRs spanned the whole spike protein, with dominant responses in regions 160-218 and 743-854. No day 14 peak-response samples were available, so repertoires were characterized only after the peak T cell response. The 56-69-year group was small, and its depth increase did not reach significance, likely because of low power. After two AZD1222 doses, both the breadth and the depth of spike-specific TCRs were significantly higher than at day 0 and than in MenACWY recipients.

CDR1 and CDR2 (LGHDT, YNNKEL) derive from the germline V gene (reference sequence). A distance of 18 bases separates the germline ends of V and J, which lose 0 bases and 4 bases respectively. The CDR3 goes from the cysteine to the phenylalanine over 17 residues. Solely the CDR3 DNA is kept, with 51 bases framed from the first base. Reading the label with the study, this specimen's time point is: baseline before first vaccination. The vaccinee samples were drawn from two UK trials, COV001 and COV002, one of which was a single-blind randomized controlled phase 2/3 trial testing AZD1222 (ChAdOx1 nCoV-19) in healthy adults. For TCRbeta chain sequencing, PBMC samples were collected from trial participants at day 0 and at day 28 after the second dose. The CDR3 regions of human TCRbeta chains were subjected to immunosequencing. The authors' pipeline ran thus. TCRs in the repertoires were matched against a reference library of SARS-CoV-2-specific TCRs that had been generated with the MIRA antigen-specificity platform. Breadth was defined as the fraction of unique TCRs that were SARS-CoV-2-associated, and depth was defined as the fraction of total T cells that were SARS-CoV-2-associated. Using the MIRA data, each spike-specific TCR was assigned both to the spike region to which the TCR was reactive and to a CD4 or CD8 class. Log10-transformed breadth and depth values were compared by one-way ANOVA with Sidak's multiple comparisons tests. Not all clones reach the TCRdb copy of this immuneACCESS table, which keeps in-frame sequences only. Checked studies attribute under half of the gap to unresolved V genes and leave the rest unexplained. D and trimming come from the DNA, and the V and J calls and clone size come from that table. The sample yields 58,000 or so clones; around 84% were counted once. The ten largest clones represent roughly 7.3% of the sample.

Turning to this clone: Its antigen target is currently unknown. The record has no base qualities; no much larger clone is one base away.

The sequence joins TRBV3-1 (or the pseudogene TRBV3-2) to TRBJ1-2; tentative D gene TRBD1, with 6 bases matching. The receptor's source is an adult in good health. The material was peripheral blood, obtained on day 0 of AZD1222 vaccination. In nucleotides, the sequence is TGTGCCAGCAGCCAAGAGGCGGGACACCTATTGGGCTATGGCTACACCTTC. Translated, it reads CASSQEAGHLLGYGYTF.